These 29 T cell receptor beta chains were all obtained from the same sample, sequenced in a study of OX40 agonist ivuxolimab in advanced cancers. Preparation of the library involved the immunoSEQ multiplex PCR assay. Imported from immuneACCESS, the table was reduced by TCRdb to in-frame sequences with V and J called. These copies leave out some clones; in studies compared against another copy, an unresolved V gene accounts for under half, and the cause of the remainder is not known. Recorded for this sample are roughly 95,000 clones; about nine tenths of them occurred a single time. Of the sample, around 2% is held by the ten largest clones. The source was CD4+ or CD8+ T cells sorted from blood, collected in a trial of the OX40 agonist ivuxolimab. These receptors originate from an adult with an advanced solid tumor such as melanoma, head and neck, liver or kidney cancer.

This clone was found a few times. The V gene is TRBV5-1, the J gene TRBJ1-1, with D perhaps TRBD1 (5 bases). The CDR3 is 14 amino acids. Germline lookup yields CDR1 SGHRS and CDR2 YFSETQ. The V and J ends lost 0 bases and 1 base respectively, with 7 bases between them. This CDR3 is CASSLVGANTEAFF. The CDR3 DNA reads TGCGCCAGCAGCTTGGTAGGGGCGAACACTGAAGCTTTCTTT.

The J gene is TRBJ2-1, the V gene TRBV10-3; TRBD2 matches 11 bases. V lost 2 bases, J lost 9 bases, and 6 bases stayed unmatched. Germline assignment: CDR1 ENHRY and CDR2 SYGVKD. This CDR3 comprises 15 residues. The CDR3 DNA reads TGTGCCATCAGTGAGACACTAGCGGGAGCTGCTGAGCAGTTCTTC. This sequence encodes CAISETLAGAAEQFF.

The chain recombines TRBV30 with TRBJ2-1, with TRBD2 identical over 13 bases. The CDR3 totals 14 residues. Trimming cost V 0 bases and J 9 bases; bases outside gene matches: 2. Germline CDR1 reads GTSNPN; CDR2 reads SVGIG (reference sequence). The CDR3 DNA is TGTGCCTGGAGTGTACTAGCGGGAGGGCGTGAGCAGTTCTTC. Protein sequence: CAWSVLAGGREQFF. Together with reference TRBV30 and TRBJ2-1, the CDR3 gives the full variable domain: SQTIHQWPATLVQPVGSPLSLECTVEGTSNPNLYWYRQAAGRGLQLLFYSVGIGQISSEVPQNLSASRPQDRQFILSSKKLLLSDSGFYLCAWSVLAGGREQFFGPGTRLTVL.

The V and J genes are TRBV12-5 and TRBJ1-4, with TRBD1 identical over 9 bases. V lost 5 bases to trimming and J lost 5 bases; unmatched junction nucleotides: 3. Germline assignment: CDR1 LGHNT and CDR2 FRNRAP. This CDR3 has 14 amino acids. CDR3 sequence (DNA): TGTGCTAGTGGTCCCGGGACAGGGAATGAAAAACTGTTTTTT. It yields the protein CASGPGTGNEKLFF.

The J gene is TRBJ2-3, the V gene TRBV5-1; tentatively, D is TRBD2 (7 bases). The CDR3 has 16 residues. Germline CDR1 is SGHRS and CDR2 is YFSETQ. Trimming took 0 bases from V and 5 from J, leaving 16 bases between them. The CDR3 is CASSLVLASGEDTQYF. The CDR3 bases are TGCGCCAGCAGCTTGGTACTAGCGTCAGGGGAAGATACGCAGTATTTT.

This chain links TRBV4-1 with TRBJ1-2; D may be TRBD1 (6 bases). Trimming took 4 bases from V and 4 from J, leaving 16 bases between them. Germline CDR1 reads MGHRA; CDR2 reads YSYEKL. The CDR3 consists of 15 residues. In DNA form, the CDR3 reads TGCGCCAGCAGCCTGAATTGGCAGGGGACCTATGGCTACACCTTC. It codes for CASSLNWQGTYGYTF.

This clone was picked up a small number of times. V usage is TRBV27 and J usage is TRBJ2-7; 9 positions match TRBD1. The CDR3 consists of 13 residues. J lost 5 bases, V lost 6 bases, and 5 bases had no gene match. Germline lookup yields CDR1 MNHEY and CDR2 SMNVEV (reference sequence). The chain's CDR3 is CASRTWDRDEQYF. The CDR3 DNA sequence: TGTGCCAGCAGGACTTGGGACAGGGACGAGCAGTACTTC.

The chain links TRBV5-1 to TRBJ2-7; no clear D gene. Trimming shortened V by 4 bases and J by 5 bases, and 7 bases separated the two germline ends. CDR3 length: 11 amino acids. Germline V gene sequence: CDR1 SGHRS, CDR2 YFSETQ. Here the CDR3 reads CASSPGHEQYF. CDR3 nucleotide sequence: TGCGCCAGCAGCCCCGGCCACGAGCAGTACTTC.

V usage is TRBV6-5 and J usage is TRBJ2-5, with 9 bases that match TRBD2. The CDR3 is 15 residues long. The V gene end was trimmed by 6 bases and the J gene end by 1 base; junction bases not matched to a gene: 6. The germline V gene has CDR1 MNHEY and CDR2 SVGAGI. CDR3 amino acids: CASSRSGSLQETQYF. The CDR3 bases are TGTGCCAGCAGCCGTAGCGGGAGCCTCCAAGAGACCCAGTACTTC.

This clone was counted once. The chain has TRBV27 and TRBJ2-3, with 12 bases lining up with TRBD2. V lost 7 bases and J lost 5; bases outside the gene matches: 10. The length of the CDR3 is 16 residues. Per the germline V gene, CDR1 is MNHEY and CDR2 is SMNVEV (reference sequence). The CDR3 loop reads CASIRSSGRGLDTQYF. DNA of the CDR3: TGTGCCAGCATACGATCTAGCGGGAGGGGTTTAGATACGCAGTATTTT.

V is TRBV4-1 and J is TRBJ2-5; 10 nucleotides match TRBD2. The better agreement between TRBJ2-7 and the DNA end casts doubt on the J call. CDR1 is MGHRA and CDR2 is YSYEKL in the germline V gene. CDR3 length: 15 amino acids. The CDR3 DNA reads as TGCGCCAGCAGGACTAGCGGGTCGAGCTCCTACGAGCAGTACTTC. It specifies CASRTSGSSSYEQYF.

The chain uses TRBV9 and TRBJ2-1; D is unclear. CDR3 size: 16 residues. The V and J ends lost 0 bases and 8 bases respectively, with 18 bases between them. Germline V gives CDR1 SGDLS, CDR2 YYNGEE. The CDR3 region has the DNA TGTGCCAGCAGCGTAGGTCTATGGGAAGATTCCCATGAGCAGTTCTTC. It specifies CASSVGLWEDSHEQFF.

The chain carries TRBV10-3 and TRBJ1-4, with D maybe TRBD1 (6 bases). The CDR3 runs 15 residues. Germline CDR1 and CDR2: ENHRY and SYGVKD. With 0 bases removed from V and 7 bases from J, the gap between germline ends came to 12 bases. The CDR3 DNA follows: TGTGCCATCAGTGAGTCGATACAGGGAGGTGAAAAACTGTTTTTT. As protein: CAISESIQGGEKLFF.

This clone was counted once. The chain recombines TRBV10-3 with TRBJ2-2; the match to TRBD2 covers 7 bases. The CDR3 consists of 19 residues. Germline V gives CDR1 ENHRY, CDR2 SYGVKD. V shed 7 bases and J 4 bases; nucleotides not matched to a gene: 21. The CDR3 bases are TGTGCCATCAACCAGCAAGTCGGGGAAAGCGGGATCGGCACCGGGGAGCTGTTTTTT. Encoded protein: CAINQQVGESGIGTGELFF.

The V and J genes are TRBV28 and TRBJ1-2; weak D call: TRBD1 (6 bases). CDR1 is MDHEN, CDR2 SYDVKM, per germline. The CDR3 consists of 12 residues. The V end was cut by 3 bases, the J end by 8 bases, with 10 bases between. The CDR3, as DNA: TGTGCCAGCAGTTTGACAGGAGCCGGCTACACCTTC. Protein sequence: CASSLTGAGYTF.

The chain employs TRBV6-4 and TRBJ1-1; D may be TRBD1 (5 bases). V was cut by 4 bases and J by 3 bases, with 15 bases left in between. The CDR3 has 15 residues. Per germline, CDR1 MRHNA and CDR2 SNTAGT. The CDR3 reads CASSGQGLEYTEAFF. DNA of the CDR3: TGTGCCAGCAGTGGGCAGGGTCTGGAATACACTGAAGCTTTCTTT.

This CDR3 is CSARTGEPGNTIYF. The CDR3 DNA is TGCAGCGCACGGACAGGGGAACCTGGAAACACCATATATTTT. The rearrangement uses TRBV29-1 and TRBJ1-3; 9 nucleotides line up with TRBD1. The CDR3 loop spans 14 amino acids. The germline V gene encodes CDR1 SQVTM and CDR2 ANQGSEA. V was clipped by 7 bases and J by 2 bases; unmatched bases: 6.

CDR3 DNA: TGTGCCAGCAGCTTACTCGCAGATACGCAGTATTTT. Translation gives CASSLLADTQYF. The rearrangement uses TRBV7-9 and TRBJ2-3; D remains unclear. The CDR3 is 12 residues long. V was shortened by 2 bases and J by 4 bases, with 4 bases between the two germline ends. The germline CDR1 and CDR2 sequences are SEHNR and FQNEAQ (reference sequence).

In this sample, this clone turned up a few times. The chain combines TRBV6-5 with TRBJ1-2, with D perhaps matching TRBD1 (5 bases). Per the germline V gene, CDR1 is MNHEY and CDR2 is SVGAGI. Trimming took off 4 bases at V and 7 bases at J, with 13 bases between the two ends. The CDR3 spans 13 residues. Written as DNA, the CDR3 is TGTGCCAGCAGTTCCCTAGACAGCCCTGGCTACACCTTC. Its translation is CASSSLDSPGYTF.

The chain joins TRBV5-1 to TRBJ1-2; TRBD1 is a possible D gene (6 bases). The CDR3 has 10 amino acids. In germline, CDR1 is SGHRS, CDR2 YFSETQ. V lost 8 bases, J lost 12 bases, and 14 bases lay in between. The CDR3 nucleotides read TGCGCCAGGGCCTGTTACAGGGACACCTTC. Amino acids: CARACYRDTF.

J is TRBJ2-5 and V is TRBV7-9; TRBD1 is a possible D gene (5 bases). Trimming cost V 1 base and J 7 bases, with 13 bases left between them. The CDR3 has 14 residues. Germline loops: CDR1 SEHNR, CDR2 FQNEAQ (reference sequence). In nucleotides, the CDR3 is TGTGCCAGCAGCTTAGGATCCCGAAGGGGGACCCAGTACTTC. Translated: CASSLGSRRGTQYF.

The genes are TRBV6-6 and TRBJ2-7; TRBD2 agrees at 12 bases. The junction had 3 bases not matched to a gene; V was cut back by 9 bases and J by 3 bases. Germline CDR1 is MNHNY and CDR2 is SVGAGI (reference sequence). The CDR3 is 13 residues long. CDR3 loop: CASGLAGNYEQYF. CDR3 sequence (DNA): TGTGCCAGTGGACTAGCGGGAAACTACGAGCAGTACTTC.

The chain recombines TRBV28 with TRBJ2-7; 8 nucleotides align to TRBD1. Unmatched junction bases numbered 5, after V lost 4 bases and J lost 6 bases. CDR1 is MDHEN, CDR2 SYDVKM, per germline. This CDR3 comprises 13 residues. The CDR3 spells CASSSGQGGEQYF. DNA of the CDR3: TGTGCCAGCAGTTCAGGACAGGGAGGCGAGCAGTACTTC.

In regard to this clone: A much larger clone is a single base away; this may be a read error. Other DNA variants within this sample encode the same CDR3. V is TRBV28 and J is TRBJ1-2; 7 positions agree with TRBD1. CDR3 length: 14 amino acids. Germline CDR1 and CDR2: MDHEN and SYDVKM. CDR3 in amino acids: CASSERQGYYGYTF. The CDR3 nucleotides are TGTGCCAGCAGCGAAAGACAGGGTTACTATGGTTACACCTTC.

V and J are TRBV5-1 and TRBJ2-1, with a possible D match to TRBD2 (5 bases). The V gene lost 0 bases and the J gene lost 4 bases, with 14 bases spanning the gap. This CDR3 has 16 residues. Per germline, CDR1 SGHRS and CDR2 YFSETQ. CDR3 protein: CASSLDPGIFYNEQFF. CDR3 in DNA: TGCGCCAGCAGCTTGGATCCGGGGATTTTTTACAATGAGCAGTTCTTC.

J is TRBJ2-3 and V is TRBV6-1; 10 bases align to TRBD1. The CDR3 length is 16 residues. Germline-derived CDR1 and CDR2 are MNHNS and SASEGT. The V and J ends lost 4 bases and 8 bases, in that order; junction bases with no gene match: 12. The CDR3 sequence: CASSASDRGMFGTQYF. The CDR3 bases are TGTGCCAGCAGTGCCTCGGACAGGGGGATGTTTGGTACGCAGTATTTT.

The chain links TRBV6-6 to TRBJ2-7; 8 bases line up with TRBD1. Trimming took 7 bases from V and 1 from J; bases not matched to a gene: 9. Germline V gene sequence: CDR1 MNHNY, CDR2 SVGAGI (reference sequence). The CDR3 extends over 15 amino acids. The CDR3 DNA reads as TGTGCCAGCAACCAGGGGCAGGGGGCTTCCTACGAGCAGTACTTC. Translation: CASNQGQGASYEQYF.

The sample holds a few counts of this clone. The gene calls are TRBV5-1 and TRBJ2-3, with 11 bases lining up with TRBD2. This CDR3 has 16 residues. CDR1 and CDR2 from the germline V gene are SGHRS and YFSETQ. With 1 base clipped from V and 5 bases from J, the junction kept 6 bases outside the gene matches. CDR3 residues: CASSLTSGSGVDTQYF. In DNA form, the CDR3 reads TGCGCCAGCAGCTTGACTAGCGGGAGTGGGGTAGATACGCAGTATTTT.

The chain recombines TRBV5-1 with TRBJ2-7, with 10 bases identical to TRBD1. The J segment lost 1 base and the V segment lost 7 bases, leaving 8 bases of the junction unmatched. The germline V gene has CDR1 SGHRS and CDR2 YFSETQ. The CDR3 has 15 residues. Here the CDR3 DNA reads TGCGCCAGCGCCCAGGGACAGGGGACTTCCTACGAGCAGTACTTC. This codes for CASAQGQGTSYEQYF.